Described below is a single TCR beta chain sequence and its context. V was trimmed by 2 bases and J by 5 bases, leaving 9 bases between them. There are 13 residues in the CDR3. The V gene's germline CDR1 is GTSNPN and CDR2 SVGIG (reference sequence). These data belong to a study of cytomegalovirus exposure and HLA in healthy donors. The PCR ran on 60 Vbeta and 13 Jbeta primers. Some clones are missing from TCRdb's copy, which holds only in-frame ones; the method was immunoSEQ multiplex PCR. The profile shows over 140,000 clones, more than 70% of them singletons. The TCR sequence derives from a man aged 45-65 years in good health and CMV-seronegative. The chain employs TRBV30 and TRBJ1-4; maybe TRBD1 (6 bases). Sequenced material: PBMCs. Here the CDR3 reads CAWSSDRNEKLFF. The CDR3 coding sequence is TGTGCCTGGAGTTCCGACAGGAATGAAAAACTGTTTTTT.